This T cell receptor beta chain was sequenced for a study of T cell responses to AZD1222 COVID-19 vaccine. Study details: Second-dose intervals of approximately 4 or approximately 12 weeks were pooled.

Sequenced by immunoSEQ multiplex PCR; TCRdb stores in-frame clones only, minus some. The sample yields about 190,000 clones, roughly 91% seen once. Per germline, CDR1 SGHAT and CDR2 FQNNGV. V lost 1 base, J lost 4 bases, and 13 bases lay in between. This CDR3 region has 15 residues. This sequence was found in an adult in good health. This specimen was peripheral blood, taken on day 0 of AZD1222 vaccination. The chain joins TRBV11-2 to TRBJ1-2, with unresolved D. The DNA of the CDR3 is TGTGCCAGCAGCTTAGCTGCTGGAGAGCCCTATGGCTACACCTTC. Protein sequence: CASSLAAGEPYGYTF. The full variable domain, completed using reference TRBV11-2 and TRBJ1-2, is EAGVAQSPRYKIIEKRQSVAFWCNPISGHATLYWYQQILGQGPKLLIQFQNNGVVDDSQLPKDRFSAERLKGVDSTLKIQPAKLEDSAVYLCASSLAAGEPYGYTFGSGTRLTVV.